This is a list of T cell receptor beta chains from one sample in a study of identical twins. TCRdb re-called the 5' RACE reads with MiXCR, one entry per CDR3 protein. The sample contains a few hundred thousand distinct CDR3 sequences, roughly 9.5% of which appear only once. These data also formed part of another study, on yellow fever vaccine responses in identical twins.

The specimen sequenced was PBMCs. Receptor source: a woman aged 18-29 years in good health. Both conserved end residues are part of each CDR3. The order of the fields is V gene, clone size, D gene, J gene, CDR3 DNA, CDR3 protein. A D gene is named only where the DNA matches it firmly. The size field is filled for only some rows; it gives once, few, many or a size class.

TRBV7-7	-	-	TRBJ1-5	TGTGCTAGCAGCTTGGAAGGGGGAAGGCATAGCAATCAGCCCCAGCATTTT	CASSLEGGRHSNQPQHF
TRBV11-1	few	-	TRBJ1-4	TGTGCCAGCAGCTCCGGAGGCAAACTGTTTTTT	CASSSGGKLFF
TRBV6-2/TRBV6-3	-	-	TRBJ2-7	TGTGCCAGCATACTCGGACCCCCCTCCTACGAGCAGAACTTC	CASILGPPSYEQNF
TRBV6-2/TRBV6-3	few	TRBD1	TRBJ2-3	TGTGCCAGCAGTTACACGGGACAGAACACAGATACGCAGTATTTT	CASSYTGQNTDTQYF
TRBV9	-	TRBD1	TRBJ1-5	TGTGCCAGCAGCGCGACAGGGGGCAGCCAGCCCCAGCATTTT	CASSATGGSQPQHF
TRBV7-3	-	-	TRBJ1-2	TGTGCCAGCAGCCCCGGTGGGGGGGAGGCTAACTATGGCTACACCTTC	CASSPGGGEANYGYTF
TRBV9	-	TRBD2	TRBJ2-3	TGTGCCAGCAGCCCGAAGGGACTAGCGGGAGGCGGAGATACGCAGTATTTT	CASSPKGLAGGGDTQYF
TRBV4-1	many	-	TRBJ1-2	TGCGCCAGCAGCCAAGAGACGGCTACTAACTATGGCTACACCTTC	CASSQETATNYGYTF
TRBV7-9	-	TRBD2	TRBJ2-1	TGTGCCAGCAGCGCAAAAGATCTAGCGGGAGCTGAGGAGCAGTTCTTC	CASSAKDLAGAEEQFF
TRBV19	-	TRBD2	TRBJ2-6	TGTGCCAGTAGTAACTATGGGCGGGGGGCAATCTCTGGGGCCAACGTCCTGACTTTC	CASSNYGRGAISGANVLTF
TRBV6-5	many	-	TRBJ1-6	TGTGCCAGCAGTTACGGGACGGATAATTCACCCCTCCACTTT	CASSYGTDNSPLHF
TRBV12-3/TRBV12-4	few	TRBD1	TRBJ1-5	TGTGCCAGCAGTAAGACAGGGTGGAATCAGCCCCAGCATTTT	CASSKTGWNQPQHF
TRBV7-2	-	TRBD2	TRBJ2-7	TGTGCCAGCACCCCAAGGTGGGGGGGAGAGGGGGAGCAGTACTTC	CASTPRWGGEGEQYF
TRBV7-2	many	-	TRBJ1-1	TGTGCCAGCAGCTTACTTCAGGGACGCCTTTCGAACACTGAAGCTTTCTTT	CASSLLQGRLSNTEAFF
TRBV6-6	-	-	TRBJ2-1	TGTGCCAGCAGGGGACTTGTCCATGAGCAGTTCTTC	CASRGLVHEQFF
TRBV29-1	few	-	TRBJ2-2	TGCAGCGTTGTGGCAGCGGCGAACACCGGGGAGCTGTTTTTT	CSVVAAANTGELFF
TRBV20-1	many	TRBD2	TRBJ2-3	TGCAGTGCTAGAGTCGCGGGGGGTACAGATACGCAGTATTTT	CSARVAGGTDTQYF
TRBV7-9	many	TRBD2	TRBJ2-3	TGTGCCAGCAGCTCCAGGACTAGCGGGAGTTCAGATACGCAGTATTTT	CASSSRTSGSSDTQYF
TRBV9	few	-	TRBJ2-3	TGTGCCAGCAGCGTCACCGGGACCCCGCCAGATACGCAGTATTTT	CASSVTGTPPDTQYF
TRBV20-1	-	-	TRBJ2-5	TGCAGTGTTACCGGGCAGGAGACCCAGTACTTC	CSVTGQETQYF
TRBV20-1	many	-	TRBJ2-1	TGCAGTGCTAGAGATCGTATCCAGAGCTCCTACAATGAGCAGTTCTTC	CSARDRIQSSYNEQFF
TRBV10-3	-	TRBD1	TRBJ2-2	TGTGCCATCAAAAAACAGGGGGAGAACACCGGGGAGCTGTTTTTT	CAIKKQGENTGELFF